This is a list of T cell receptor beta chains from one sample in a study of post-analysis software for immune sequencing data. TCRdb reprocessed the PCR reads via MiXCR and lists one record per CDR3 protein. The sample records approximately 730,000 distinct CDR3 sequences, 25% to 30% being singletons. Sequenced material: blood. Receptors were obtained from a girl aged 10 to 17 with multiple sclerosis. Both conserved end residues are part of each CDR3. Fields, in order: J gene, D gene, V gene, clone size, CDR3 DNA, CDR3 protein. The D gene is left open where the match is weak. Clone size, where shown, is once, few, many, or a class for clones that have expanded.

j_gene: TRBJ2-3; d_gene: TRBD2; v_gene: TRBV6-5; abundance: -; CDR3nt: TGTGCCAGCAGTTACTCAAGCGGGGCCCCCACAGATACGCAGTATTTT; CDR3aa: CASSYSSGAPTDTQYF
j_gene: TRBJ2-7; d_gene: TRBD1; v_gene: TRBV29-1; abundance: many; CDR3nt: TGCAGCGTTGAAGATCGGGGACAGGGTCCCTACGAGCAGTACTTC; CDR3aa: CSVEDRGQGPYEQYF
j_gene: TRBJ2-5; d_gene: TRBD2; v_gene: TRBV20-1; abundance: -; CDR3nt: TGCAGTGCCGAGTCTAGCGGGGGGGTTGCGGCAGAGACCCAGTACTTC; CDR3aa: CSAESSGGVAAETQYF
j_gene: TRBJ2-3; d_gene: -; v_gene: TRBV20-1; abundance: many; CDR3nt: TGCAGTGCTAGTGCCGACTGGGGCACAGATACGCAGTATTTT; CDR3aa: CSASADWGTDTQYF
j_gene: TRBJ2-3; d_gene: TRBD1; v_gene: TRBV10-3; abundance: -; CDR3nt: TGTACCATCAACGCCCAGGGGGCAGCTCGCACAGATACGCAGTATTTT; CDR3aa: CTINAQGAARTDTQYF
j_gene: TRBJ2-4; d_gene: TRBD1; v_gene: TRBV10-3; abundance: -; CDR3nt: TGTGCCATCAGTGAGTCGGGGACAGGGGCCCCCGGGTACTTC; CDR3aa: CAISESGTGAPGYF
j_gene: TRBJ2-5; d_gene: -; v_gene: TRBV7-9; abundance: -; CDR3nt: TGTGCCAGCACCCCGGACGACTTTTGGTACTTC; CDR3aa: CASTPDDFWYF
j_gene: TRBJ2-3; d_gene: TRBD2; v_gene: TRBV20-1; abundance: -; CDR3nt: TGCAGTGCTAGAGACCCAGCTAGCGGGGAGGTTAATACGCAGTATTTT; CDR3aa: CSARDPASGEVNTQYF
j_gene: TRBJ2-7; d_gene: TRBD1; v_gene: TRBV20-1; abundance: -; CDR3nt: TGCAGTGCAAGCCGTCCCCAGAGACAGGGTTACTACGAGCAGTACTTC; CDR3aa: CSASRPQRQGYYEQYF
j_gene: TRBJ2-7; d_gene: TRBD1; v_gene: TRBV6-2/TRBV6-3; abundance: few; CDR3nt: TGTGCCAGCAGTCACAGGGCAGGGGGTCCCCGTTCTACGAAGCAGTACTTC; CDR3aa: CASSHRAGGPRSTKQYF
j_gene: TRBJ2-1; d_gene: -; v_gene: TRBV20-1; abundance: few; CDR3nt: TGCAGTGCCCCGCCCAGCGGTTTAAGCTCCTACAATGAGCAGTTCTTC; CDR3aa: CSAPPSGLSSYNEQFF
j_gene: TRBJ2-2; d_gene: TRBD1; v_gene: TRBV25-1; abundance: -; CDR3nt: TGTGCCAGCAGAAACCAAGGACAGGGCGGGTCCGGGGAGCTGTTTTTT; CDR3aa: CASRNQGQGGSGELFF
j_gene: TRBJ2-3; d_gene: TRBD2; v_gene: TRBV10-3; abundance: few; CDR3nt: TGTGCCGGCAAGAGCGGGAGCACTGAAGATACGCAGTATTTT; CDR3aa: CAGKSGSTEDTQYF
j_gene: TRBJ2-4; d_gene: -; v_gene: TRBV5-1; abundance: many; CDR3nt: TGCGCCAGCAGCTTGGCCGGGGGAGACATTCAGTACTTC; CDR3aa: CASSLAGGDIQYF
j_gene: TRBJ2-5; d_gene: -; v_gene: TRBV20-1; abundance: -; CDR3nt: TGCAGTGCTAGAGCTTGGGGGCGGGAGACCCAGTACTTC; CDR3aa: CSARAWGRETQYF
j_gene: TRBJ2-1; d_gene: TRBD2; v_gene: TRBV9; abundance: few; CDR3nt: TGTGCCAGCAGCGTTGAGGGACTAGCGCAGAATGAGCAGTTCTTC; CDR3aa: CASSVEGLAQNEQFF
j_gene: TRBJ1-4; d_gene: TRBD1; v_gene: TRBV10-1; abundance: -; CDR3nt: TGCGCCAGCGGCGAACCGACCCGGGACAGGGTTAATGAAAAACTGTTTTTT; CDR3aa: CASGEPTRDRVNEKLFF
j_gene: TRBJ2-3; d_gene: -; v_gene: TRBV4-3; abundance: few; CDR3nt: TGCGCCAGCAGCTTAACCAGGGGTGATACGCAGTATTTT; CDR3aa: CASSLTRGDTQYF
j_gene: TRBJ2-1; d_gene: -; v_gene: TRBV24-1; abundance: few; CDR3nt: TGTGCCACCCAGGAGACCGACACTCCCTACAATGAGCAGTTCTTC; CDR3aa: CATQETDTPYNEQFF
j_gene: TRBJ1-6; d_gene: -; v_gene: TRBV20-1; abundance: -; CDR3nt: TGCAGTGCTCCCGAGGTCAACGTCGATAATTCACCCCTCCACTTT; CDR3aa: CSAPEVNVDNSPLHF
j_gene: TRBJ2-1; d_gene: TRBD2; v_gene: TRBV28; abundance: few; CDR3nt: TGTGCCAGCCCGCCTTTCTTAGCGGGATCTACGAATGAGCAGTTCTTC; CDR3aa: CASPPFLAGSTNEQFF
j_gene: TRBJ2-7; d_gene: -; v_gene: TRBV10-3; abundance: few; CDR3nt: TGTGCCATCGGGGCTGAGAGTGTTGACTACGAGCAGTACTTC; CDR3aa: CAIGAESVDYEQYF
j_gene: TRBJ2-7; d_gene: -; v_gene: TRBV10-3; abundance: few; CDR3nt: TGTGCCATCAGAACAGGGTTACCCTACGAGCAGTACTTC; CDR3aa: CAIRTGLPYEQYF
j_gene: TRBJ2-3; d_gene: TRBD1; v_gene: TRBV7-9; abundance: few; CDR3nt: TGTGCCAGCAGCGCCCGGGACAGGGTTGGAGATACGCAGTATTTT; CDR3aa: CASSARDRVGDTQYF
j_gene: TRBJ2-3; d_gene: -; v_gene: TRBV7-2; abundance: many; CDR3nt: TGTGCCAGCAGCCATGGGTGGGGCGGTACTAGCACAGATACGCAGTATTTT; CDR3aa: CASSHGWGGTSTDTQYF
j_gene: TRBJ1-5; d_gene: TRBD1; v_gene: TRBV5-1; abundance: -; CDR3nt: TGCGCCAGCAGCTTCGGGACAGACAGTCAGCCCCAGCATTTT; CDR3aa: CASSFGTDSQPQHF
j_gene: TRBJ1-1; d_gene: -; v_gene: TRBV12-3/TRBV12-4; abundance: few; CDR3nt: TGTGCCAGCAGTTTAATCCAGGGTGACAAAGCTTTCTTT; CDR3aa: CASSLIQGDKAFF
j_gene: TRBJ2-3; d_gene: TRBD2; v_gene: TRBV10-3; abundance: few; CDR3nt: TGTGCCACTAAAGATAGCGGGAGTCTGGGGGATACGCAGTATTTT; CDR3aa: CATKDSGSLGDTQYF
j_gene: TRBJ2-1; d_gene: TRBD2; v_gene: TRBV7-8; abundance: -; CDR3nt: TGTGCCAGCAGTCAAACCTTTGCGGGACTAGCGGGAGGGCCACATGAGCAGTTCTTC; CDR3aa: CASSQTFAGLAGGPHEQFF
j_gene: TRBJ2-1; d_gene: TRBD2; v_gene: TRBV9; abundance: -; CDR3nt: TGTGCCAGCAGCGCACGACTAGCGGGCACCCTCCCCAGAAGAAATGAGCAGTTCTTC; CDR3aa: CASSARLAGTLPRRNEQFF
j_gene: TRBJ1-2; d_gene: TRBD1; v_gene: TRBV27; abundance: -; CDR3nt: TGTGCCAGCGGATTAACAAACAGGGGGCGGGATGGCTACACCTTC; CDR3aa: CASGLTNRGRDGYTF
j_gene: TRBJ2-7; d_gene: -; v_gene: TRBV12-3/TRBV12-4; abundance: -; CDR3nt: TGTGCCAGCAGTTTAGCGGGAAGCTCCTACAAGCAGTACTTC; CDR3aa: CASSLAGSSYKQYF
j_gene: TRBJ2-7; d_gene: TRBD2; v_gene: TRBV4-1; abundance: -; CDR3nt: TGCGCCAGCAGCCAGACTGAGACGGGGGGGCATCGGTCCTACGAGCAGTACTTC; CDR3aa: CASSQTETGGHRSYEQYF
j_gene: TRBJ2-1; d_gene: -; v_gene: TRBV7-2; abundance: once; CDR3nt: TGTGCCAGCAGCTTAGATGTCGACAGTTTTTTACACAATGAGCAGTTCTTC; CDR3aa: CASSLDVDSFLHNEQFF
j_gene: TRBJ2-4; d_gene: -; v_gene: TRBV24-1; abundance: -; CDR3nt: TGTGCCACCAGTGAAGGATCCAACCTGTACTTC; CDR3aa: CATSEGSNLYF
j_gene: TRBJ1-5; d_gene: -; v_gene: TRBV28; abundance: few; CDR3nt: TGTGCCAGCAGTCGTGGCCCGAGGAATCAGCCCCAGCATTTT; CDR3aa: CASSRGPRNQPQHF